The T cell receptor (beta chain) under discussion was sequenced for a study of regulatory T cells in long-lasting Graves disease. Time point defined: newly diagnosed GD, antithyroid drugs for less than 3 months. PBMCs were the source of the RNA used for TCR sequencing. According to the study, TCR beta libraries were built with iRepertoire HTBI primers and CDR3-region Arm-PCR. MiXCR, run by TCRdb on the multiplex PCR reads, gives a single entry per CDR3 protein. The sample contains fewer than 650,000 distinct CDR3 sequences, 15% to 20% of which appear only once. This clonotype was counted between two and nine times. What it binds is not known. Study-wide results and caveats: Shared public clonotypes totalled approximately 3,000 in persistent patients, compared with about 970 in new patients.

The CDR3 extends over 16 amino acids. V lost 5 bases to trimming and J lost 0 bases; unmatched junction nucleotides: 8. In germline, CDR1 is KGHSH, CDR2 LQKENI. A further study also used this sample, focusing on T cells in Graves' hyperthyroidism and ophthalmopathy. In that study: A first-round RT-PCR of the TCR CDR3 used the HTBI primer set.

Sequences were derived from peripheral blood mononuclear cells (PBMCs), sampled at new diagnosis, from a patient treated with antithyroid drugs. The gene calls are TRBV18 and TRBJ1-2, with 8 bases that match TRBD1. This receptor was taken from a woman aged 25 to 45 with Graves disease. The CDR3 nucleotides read TGTGCCAGCTCAACCTCCGGGACAGGAGCTAACTATGGCTACACCTTC. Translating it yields CASSTSGTGANYGYTF.